This T cell receptor (beta chain) was identified in a study of blood T cell repertoires in COVID-19. Study background: Italy, Spain and the United States were the sources of the convalescent and acute COVID-19 samples.

Participant reports of clinical history set cohort assignment. Germline V gene lookup returns CDR1 SGHDN and CDR2 FVKESK. The CDR3 loop spans 17 amino acids. Trimming at V came to 0 bases and at J to 8 bases, leaving 14 bases not matched to a gene. Libraries were prepared by immunoSEQ multiplex PCR; TCRdb keeps only in-frame clonotypes and omits some of them. The sample lists approximately 190,000 clones; 84% were seen once. The chain employs TRBV14 and TRBJ1-2; 8 bases map to TRBD1. Sample: PBMCs or T cells enriched from blood (not recorded which). The receptor comes from a woman younger than 45 who had been exposed to COVID-19. This CDR3 reads CASSQDLSGTGESGYTF. The CDR3 nucleotides read TGTGCCAGCAGCCAAGATCTTTCCGGGACAGGAGAATCGGGCTACACCTTC.